This T cell receptor beta chain is drawn from a study of blood T cells in healthy people across ages. Germline-derived CDR1 and CDR2 are SGHTA and FQGNSA. The germline V and J ends were trimmed by 6 bases and 5 bases, with 14 bases remaining between them. The CDR3 length is 14 residues. Combining a sample-barcoded 5' primer with a J-beta primer mix, a second PCR ran for roughly 6 to 11 cycles. TCRdb itself ran the 5' RACE reads through MiXCR, one entry per CDR3 protein. This table holds under 1,100,000 distinct CDR3 sequences, about 25% found once. The same sample was also used in a study of T cells of mothers and their children.

This clonotype was obtained from a girl aged 2-15 years in good health. Sequencing was performed on blood. V usage is TRBV7-2 and J usage is TRBJ2-1, with D uncertain. CDR3 sequence: CASRFDMAHNEQFF. The CDR3 DNA sequence: TGTGCCAGCAGATTCGACATGGCTCACAATGAGCAGTTCTTC.